The rows below give T cell receptor beta chains drawn from one sample of a study of human T cells and chemical hapten exposure. Using its own MiXCR run on the RACE reads, TCRdb lists one record per CDR3 protein. Of 150,000 to 200,000 distinct CDR3 sequences listed, around 20% are singletons. The sample here was whole blood, taken in connection with sensitization to the hapten diphenylcyclopropenone (DPC). These receptors were taken from a woman aged 45 to 65 with alopecia areata. Some clones in this sample may be carry-over from other donors' samples. CDR3s include the opening cysteine and the closing phenylalanine or tryptophan. Fields, in order: CDR3 length, V gene, D gene, clone size, CDR3 protein. The D gene is left open where the match is weak. Where a row states a size, it is once, few, many or the class of an expanded clone; other rows omit it.

16 | TRBV2 | NA | NA | CASSHDRQFSGNTIYF
13 | TRBV29-1 | TRBD1 | NA | CSVDRDRVTEAFF
12 | TRBV2 | NA | few | CASSDGLNEQFF
16 | TRBV4-1 | NA | many | CASSRRSPGANEKLFF
14 | TRBV28 | TRBD2 | few | CASTLSGDEETQYF
16 | TRBV14 | TRBD1 | few | CASSPPRTGNTGELFF
13 | TRBV15 | NA | few | CATSRAGKSEQYF
14 | TRBV19 | NA | few | CASSLIGGDQPQHF
16 | TRBV11-2 | NA | NA | CASSTRHPSSYNEQFF
15 | TRBV20-1 | TRBD2 | NA | CSASFGRAVADTQYF
16 | TRBV12-3/TRBV12-4 | TRBD1 | few | CASSHRQGSGNNEQFF
13 | TRBV12-3/TRBV12-4 | NA | few | CASRPSQGEPQHF
19 | TRBV3-1 | TRBD2 | many | CASSQDRVLAGGPHNEQFF
16 | TRBV9 | NA | NA | CASSAGGLKYADTQYF
11 | TRBV12-3/TRBV12-4 | NA | NA | CASTAEETQYF
17 | TRBV7-8 | NA | NA | CASTPGGGSSYNSPLHF
15 | TRBV7-9 | TRBD1 | NA | CASSSHRGSSYEQYF
14 | TRBV10-2 | NA | few | CASSVETGSAEAFF
14 | TRBV5-5 | NA | NA | CASSRGDAYNEQFF
14 | TRBV6-6 | NA | NA | CASSYSADNQPQHF
13 | TRBV5-1 | NA | few | CASRDTNTGELFF
15 | TRBV12-3/TRBV12-4 | NA | NA | CASSPSRSQGNEQYF
17 | TRBV18 | TRBD1 | NA | CASSPIVSGTGPDEQYF
13 | TRBV7-9 | NA | few | CASSLIETGELFF
19 | TRBV7-2 | TRBD2 | NA | CASSLAKGLAGVGTGELFF
14 | TRBV20-1 | NA | NA | CSALPQRSWNIQYF
17 | TRBV20-1 | NA | few | CSAPEGGGLGAANEQFF
13 | TRBV11-2 | NA | many | CASSSGPLNTQYF
13 | TRBV9 | TRBD2 | few | CASSTRLAYEQFF
16 | TRBV15 | TRBD2 | few | CATSRVGGRTGGELFF
15 | TRBV29-1 | TRBD2 | NA | CSVKALAASYNEQFF
15 | TRBV20-1 | NA | NA | CSARADATGANVLTF
16 | TRBV2 | TRBD1 | NA | CASSEDRQGASYGYTF
16 | TRBV20-1 | TRBD2 | NA | CSARDLAGGLYHEQFF
15 | TRBV9 | NA | many | CASSVDGRESQPQHF
17 | TRBV7-3 | NA | NA | CASSPNGGRGGEETQYF
17 | TRBV12-3/TRBV12-4 | TRBD1 | many | CASSLTGQGVVTGELFF
16 | TRBV19 | TRBD2 | few | CASSIRTSGHTDTQYF
11 | TRBV20-1 | NA | NA | CSARVGQPQHF
14 | TRBV2 | NA | few | CASSVGKMNTEAFF
12 | TRBV29-1 | NA | NA | CSVERRNYGYTF
18 | TRBV10-3 | NA | NA | CAISPGVAYGEGSTEAFF
17 | TRBV5-1 | TRBD2 | NA | CASSLNPLSGSSNEQFF
12 | TRBV5-5 | NA | NA | CASSAKPYEQYF
16 | TRBV4-2 | TRBD2 | few | CASSQQVAGGTDTQYF
18 | TRBV7-9 | NA | once | CASSLEQVRTGYSYEQYF
14 | TRBV7-9 | TRBD1 | NA | CASSHRDRRYEQYF
15 | TRBV28 | TRBD2 | NA | CASSPGLAGNNEQFF
14 | TRBV12-3/TRBV12-4 | NA | few | CASSPIVGTDTQYF
13 | TRBV6-5 | TRBD1 | NA | CASSGTGNRPQHF
15 | TRBV9 | NA | NA | CASSVRRLQNTEAFF
12 | TRBV19 | NA | NA | CASTSDLYGYTF
14 | TRBV4-2 | NA | few | CASSLRTGPYEQYF
13 | TRBV28 | NA | few | CASYSGDTDTQYF